The clone carrying this TCR beta chain appeared a single time. Its antigen is not identified. No conserved phenylalanine or tryptophan ends this CDR3, so it is likely a read error. The authors ran a second PCR of 7 to 11 cycles using a sample-barcoded 5' primer and a J-beta primer mix. One entry per CDR3 protein, called by TCRdb with MiXCR from the 5' RACE reads. The table lists around 990,000 distinct CDR3 sequences, around two fifths of them singletons. Every donor contributed about 10 milliliters of peripheral blood by blood draw. The sample comes from a study of blood T cells in healthy people across ages. Points from the study as a whole: A greater number of naive CD4+ cells and higher diversity distinguished long-lived donors from aged donors. Age advanced and TCR beta diversity per million T cells fell, roughly linearly. Diversity figures based on one million T cells were deemed too low.

Germline-derived CDR1 and CDR2 are SGHTA and FQGNSA. V was pared by 0 bases and J by 7 bases, with 15 bases between. The CDR3 spans 15 residues. The origin of this receptor is a man younger than 35 in good health. The V gene is TRBV7-2, the J gene TRBJ1-2; possible D gene TRBD1, 5 bases. Sequenced material: blood. The CDR3 DNA reads TGTGCCAGCAGCTTAGCGTCTGGGGCGAAAGCTGGCTACACCTTA. It specifies CASSLASGAKAGYTL.